One sample yielded the 18 T cell receptor beta chains listed below, sequenced in a study of blood T cell repertoires in COVID-19. Method: immunoSEQ multiplex PCR; TCRdb's copy keeps in-frame clones and lacks some. There are around 270,000 clones in the sample; roughly 91% occur only once, and about 5% lies in the top ten. Sequencing was performed on peripheral blood. These receptors all stem from a man aged 35-49 years with acute or convalescent COVID-19.

This chain connects TRBV5-1 to TRBJ1-2; a weak D match, TRBD1 (5 bases). CDR3 length: 15 amino acids. The V end was cut by 0 bases, the J end by 7 bases, with 16 bases between. CDR1 is SGHRS and CDR2 is YFSETQ in the germline V gene. The CDR3 region is CASSLEPGPGGGYTF. The CDR3 DNA is TGCGCCAGCAGCTTGGAGCCAGGCCCCGGGGGTGGCTACACCTTC.

The chain combines TRBV27 with TRBJ1-1; D is unclear. V lost 4 bases, J lost 5 bases, and 14 bases lay in between. Per the germline V gene, CDR1 is MNHEY and CDR2 is SMNVEV (reference sequence). The CDR3 covers 14 residues. DNA for the CDR3: TGTGCCAGCAGTTCAAAGCGGTGGGGAACTGAAGCTTTCTTT. This sequence encodes CASSSKRWGTEAFF.

The chain joins TRBV5-1 to TRBJ1-3; D not certain. Germline V gene sequence: CDR1 SGHRS, CDR2 YFSETQ. CDR3 length: 16 residues. Deletions cut 1 base from V and 0 bases from J, with 11 bases between. The CDR3 region is CASSLLEAHSGNTIYF. The DNA for the CDR3 is TGCGCCAGCAGCTTGCTAGAGGCCCACTCTGGAAACACCATATATTTT.

The gene calls are TRBV6-2 or TRBV6-3 and TRBJ2-7, with D possibly matching TRBD2 (6 bases). CDR1 MNHEY and CDR2 SVGEGT come from the germline V gene. The CDR3 extends over 16 amino acids. V lost 0 bases and J lost 3, with 15 bases in between. The CDR3 region has the DNA TGTGCCAGCAGTTACTCCTCGAGGGGACTCAGCTACGAGCAGTACTTC. As protein: CASSYSSRGLSYEQYF.

The chain recombines TRBV6-5 with TRBJ2-1, with a tentative D call TRBD1 (6 bases). The CDR3 extends over 12 amino acids. V lost 7 bases, J lost 8 bases, and 12 bases lay in between. Germline-derived CDR1 and CDR2 are MNHEY and SVGAGI. The CDR3 protein is CASTRSGDEQFF. The CDR3 DNA reads as TGTGCCAGCACCAGATCAGGGGATGAGCAGTTCTTC.

This chain joins TRBV25-1 and TRBJ2-2; TRBD2 aligns across 7 bases. CDR3 length: 16 residues. Unmatched junction bases numbered 4, after V lost 3 bases and J lost 0 bases. Germline V gene sequence: CDR1 MGHDK, CDR2 SYGVNS. The CDR3 nucleotides read TGTGCCAGCAGTGACGGGAGGAGAGCGAACACCGGGGAGCTGTTTTTT. This sequence encodes CASSDGRRANTGELFF.

V is TRBV7-2 and J is TRBJ2-7; D might be TRBD2 (6 bases). This CDR3 is built from 14 residues. Germline CDR1 SGHTA, CDR2 FQGNSA. Between the trimmed V and J ends, which lost 5 bases and 4 bases, there was a span of 15 bases. CDR3 in DNA: TGTGCCAGCAGCCCTTGGGCGGGATCTTACGAGCAGTACTTC. This codes for CASSPWAGSYEQYF.

This chain joins TRBV24-1 and TRBJ2-1; tentative D call: TRBD1 (6 bases). The V gene lost 7 bases and the J gene lost 0 bases, with 6 bases spanning the gap. Per the germline V gene, CDR1 is KGHDR and CDR2 is SFDVKD. The CDR3 is 13 residues long. The CDR3 DNA reads as TGTGCCACCAGGGACAGCTCCTACAATGAGCAGTTCTTC. The encoded protein is CATRDSSYNEQFF.

This chain uses TRBV30 with TRBJ1-5, with TRBD1 as a possible D gene (5 bases). The CDR3 sequence is 12 residues long. Germline V gene data show CDR1 as GTSNPN and CDR2 as SVGIG (reference sequence). V was shortened by 0 bases and J by 5 bases, with 5 bases between the two germline ends. In DNA, the CDR3 is TGTGCCTGGAGTGTACAGGATCAGCCCCAGCATTTT. Its protein is CAWSVQDQPQHF. The full variable domain, with the rest looked up from reference TRBV30 and TRBJ1-5, is SQTIHQWPATLVQPVGSPLSLECTVEGTSNPNLYWYRQAAGRGLQLLFYSVGIGQISSEVPQNLSASRPQDRQFILSSKKLLLSDSGFYLCAWSVQDQPQHFGDGTRLSIL.

The chain uses TRBV7-3 and TRBJ1-2; no clear D gene. The V end lost 4 bases, the J end lost 6 bases, and 21 bases lay between the germline ends. Germline V gene sequence: CDR1 SGHTA, CDR2 FQGTGA. The CDR3 covers 16 residues. DNA of the CDR3: TGTGCCAGCAGCTCGCTAATACAGCTGCTTAAGGATGGCTACACCTTC. Translation gives CASSSLIQLLKDGYTF.

The chain recombines TRBV18 with TRBJ2-7; perhaps TRBD2 as D (7 bases). The germline gives CDR1 KGHSH, CDR2 LQKENI. Trimming stripped 4 bases from V and 1 base from J, with 17 bases between. This CDR3 contains 16 residues. The CDR3 here is CASSLAAGAASYEQYF. The CDR3 DNA is TGTGCCAGCTCACTAGCCGCGGGGGCAGCATCCTACGAGCAGTACTTC.

The rearrangement uses TRBV7-8 and TRBJ1-1; D remains ambiguous. V lost 1 base and J lost 5, with 17 bases in between. Germline lookup yields CDR1 SGHVS and CDR2 FQNEAQ. The CDR3 extends over 16 amino acids. The CDR3 region is CASSLGVQTGRTEAFF. CDR3 bases: TGTGCCAGCAGCTTAGGGGTACAGACCGGCCGAACTGAAGCTTTCTTT.

This sequence joins TRBV2 and TRBJ1-5; D is undetermined. The CDR3 covers 14 residues. Looked up from germline, CDR1 is SNHLY and CDR2 is FYNNEI. The V gene lost 6 bases and the J gene lost 0 bases, with 9 bases spanning the gap. The CDR3 coding sequence is TGTGCCAGCAGGGAGGGTAATAGCAATCAGCCCCAGCATTTT. It encodes CASREGNSNQPQHF.

This chain links TRBV12-3 or TRBV12-4 with TRBJ2-1; a possible D gene is TRBD1 (5 bases). CDR3 size: 13 residues. Trimming took off 6 bases at V and 1 base at J, with 7 bases between the two ends. CDR3 in amino acids: CASRRGSYNEQFF. The CDR3 DNA is TGTGCCAGCAGAAGGGGATCCTACAATGAGCAGTTCTTC.

V usage is TRBV19 and J usage is TRBJ2-2, with TRBD1 identical over 11 bases. Germline loops: CDR1 LNHDA, CDR2 SQIVND (reference sequence). V was clipped by 9 bases and J by 5 bases; unmatched bases: 8. The CDR3 is 15 amino acids. In nucleotides, the CDR3 is TGTGCCAGCTCGGACAGGGGGCTTCCTACCGGGGAGCTGTTTTTT. Protein sequence: CASSDRGLPTGELFF.

This clone was recorded once. The chain has TRBV19 and TRBJ2-7; TRBD1 agrees at 8 bases. Germline V gene lookup returns CDR1 LNHDA and CDR2 SQIVND (reference sequence). The ends lost 1 base at V and 5 bases at J; junction bases unmatched: 4. The CDR3 spans 14 residues. For the CDR3, the DNA is TGTGCCAGTAGTATAGGACAGGGGAGAAACGAGCAGTACTTC. It encodes CASSIGQGRNEQYF.

J is TRBJ2-7 and V is TRBV5-1; 8 nucleotides align to TRBD1. The V gene end was trimmed by 0 bases and the J gene end by 3 bases; junction bases not matched to a gene: 8. Germline V CDR1 and CDR2: SGHRS, YFSETQ. The CDR3 consists of 16 residues. The DNA for the CDR3 is TGCGCCAGCAGCTTGGTCCCGACAGGGGTAGGCTACGAGCAGTACTTC. Its translation: CASSLVPTGVGYEQYF.

This chain connects TRBV12-3 or TRBV12-4 to TRBJ1-1; TRBD1 is a possible D gene (6 bases). Trimming removed 5 bases from V and 1 base from J, with 8 bases in between. The CDR3 is 13 amino acids. CDR3 residues: CASSVGQNTEAFF. The DNA of the CDR3 is TGTGCCAGCAGTGTGGGACAGAACACTGAAGCTTTCTTT.